The 31 T cell receptor beta chains reported below all come from one sample, sequenced in a study of blood T cell repertoires in COVID-19. Sequenced by immunoSEQ multiplex PCR; TCRdb stores in-frame clones only, minus some. There are under 250,000 clones in the sample; 70% to 90% occur only once, and 2.4% lies in the top ten. Sequencing was performed on peripheral blood. Receptor source: a woman between 65 and 79 years old with COVID-19, enrolled during active disease.

This chain uses TRBV27 with TRBJ2-1, with D hard to call. CDR3 size: 17 residues. V lost 0 bases and J 0 bases, leaving 12 bases between the germline ends. Germline V gene lookup returns CDR1 MNHEY and CDR2 SMNVEV (reference sequence). The CDR3 region is CASSLSPSARSYNEQFF. The CDR3, as DNA: TGTGCCAGCAGTTTATCCCCCAGCGCCCGCTCCTACAATGAGCAGTTCTTC.

The chain couples TRBV19 to TRBJ2-1; D may be TRBD2 (5 bases). Germline V gives CDR1 LNHDA, CDR2 SQIVND (reference sequence). Between the trimmed V and J ends, which lost 1 base and 6 bases, there was a span of 13 bases. The CDR3 is 15 amino acids. The CDR3 spells CASSIGGSVGNEQFF. In DNA, the CDR3 is TGTGCCAGTAGTATAGGAGGGTCGGTTGGCAATGAGCAGTTCTTC.

This clone was detected only a few times. The chain has TRBV2 and TRBJ1-2; D is perhaps TRBD1 (5 bases). Trimming left V 1 base short and J 4 bases short, with 7 bases between. Germline loops: CDR1 SNHLY, CDR2 FYNNEI. The CDR3 contains 13 residues. The CDR3 DNA reads TGTGCCAGCAGTGAAGGGGGGGGCTATGGCTACACCTTC. It is translated as CASSEGGGYGYTF. Full variable domain (missing parts from reference TRBV2 and TRBJ1-2): EPEVTQTPSHQVTQMGQEVILRCVPISNHLYFYWYRQILGQKVEFLVSFYNNEISEKSEIFDDQFSVERPDGSNFTLKIRSTKLEDSAMYFCASSEGGGYGYTFGSGTRLTVV.

The chain recombines TRBV19 with TRBJ1-5; D is perhaps TRBD1 (5 bases). Germline CDR1 LNHDA, CDR2 SQIVND (reference sequence). The CDR3 is 17 amino acids. Trimming removed 3 bases at V and 0 bases at J, with 15 bases between. Here the CDR3 reads CASSIEFDSYSNQPQHF. CDR3 sequence (DNA): TGTGCCAGTAGTATCGAGTTTGACAGCTATAGCAATCAGCCCCAGCATTTT.

The chain uses TRBV28 and TRBJ2-3; tentative D call: TRBD2 (6 bases). CDR1 is MDHEN and CDR2 is SYDVKM in the germline V gene. V was trimmed by 5 bases and J by 4 bases, leaving 22 bases between them. The CDR3 runs 17 residues. CDR3: CASSPRIIRGSADTQYF. CDR3 nucleotide sequence: TGTGCCAGCAGTCCGAGGATTATCCGGGGGTCCGCAGATACGCAGTATTTT.

This chain connects TRBV5-6 to TRBJ1-5; 8 bases map to TRBD1. Germline V gene sequence: CDR1 SGHDT, CDR2 YYEEEE. The CDR3 consists of 13 residues. J gave up 5 bases and V 4 bases, and 2 bases lay outside the gene matches. DNA for the CDR3: TGTGCCAGCAGCCCGGACAGGGATCAGCCCCAGCATTTT. This encodes CASSPDRDQPQHF. The whole variable domain, remainder taken from reference TRBV5-6 and TRBJ1-5, is DAGVTQSPTHLIKTRGQQVTLRCSPKSGHDTVSWYQQALGQGPQFIFQYYEEEERQRGNFPDRFSGHQFPNYSSELNVNALLLGDSALYLCASSPDRDQPQHFGDGTRLSIL.

This chain joins TRBV19 and TRBJ2-7; the match to TRBD2 covers 7 bases. V trimming: 3 bases; J trimming: 2 bases; junction bases outside the gene matches: 4. CDR1 is LNHDA, CDR2 SQIVND, per germline (reference sequence). CDR3 length: 14 residues. The CDR3 sequence: CASSIRGSTYEQYF. The DNA for the CDR3 is TGTGCCAGTAGTATTCGCGGGAGCACCTACGAGCAGTACTTC.

The rearrangement links TRBV5-5 to TRBJ1-4, with D perhaps TRBD1 (5 bases). Germline CDR1 reads SGHKS; CDR2 reads YYEKEE (reference sequence). This CDR3 has 17 residues. Trimming took 3 bases from V and 0 from J, leaving 15 bases between them. The CDR3 nucleotides are TGTGCCAGCAGCTCCCTCCCGGGCAGGGCAACTAATGAAAAACTGTTTTTT. Its protein is CASSSLPGRATNEKLFF.

V gene TRBV27 combines with J gene TRBJ1-1; tentatively, D is TRBD1 (6 bases). Germline V CDR1 and CDR2: MNHEY, SMNVEV (reference sequence). With 9 bases removed from V and 6 bases from J, the gap between germline ends came to 20 bases. CDR3 length: 14 amino acids. CDR3 protein: CASRSQGIKAEAFF. CDR3 coding DNA: TGTGCCAGTCGCTCACAGGGTATAAAGGCTGAAGCTTTCTTT.

The J gene is TRBJ1-4, the V gene TRBV19, with 7 positions matching TRBD1. Looked up from germline, CDR1 is LNHDA and CDR2 is SQIVND (reference sequence). V was clipped by 6 bases and J by 5 bases; unmatched bases: 6. This CDR3 spans 14 amino acids. The CDR3 DNA reads TGTGCCAGTAGCGCTGGGACAGTAAATGAAAAACTGTTTTTT. Residues: CASSAGTVNEKLFF.

The gene calls are TRBV11-2 and TRBJ1-6; tentative D call: TRBD1 (5 bases). The CDR3 covers 15 residues. The germline V gene encodes CDR1 SGHAT and CDR2 FQNNGV. Trimming took off 4 bases at V and 3 bases at J, with 10 bases between the two ends. The DNA of the CDR3 is TGTGCCAGCAGCTCTCGGACATTCTATAATTCACCCCTCCACTTT. This sequence encodes CASSSRTFYNSPLHF.

The table lists this clone with a few counts. The chain is built from TRBV5-1 and TRBJ1-2; 8 nucleotides line up with TRBD1. With V trimmed by 4 bases and J by 3 bases, 5 bases remained unmatched. Germline V gene data show CDR1 as SGHRS and CDR2 as YFSETQ. This CDR3 comprises 14 residues. The CDR3 protein is CASSDQGAHYGYTF. CDR3 coding DNA: TGCGCCAGCAGCGACCAGGGGGCGCACTATGGCTACACCTTC.

The chain employs TRBV5-5 and TRBJ1-3; 8 nucleotides line up with TRBD1. Looked up from germline, CDR1 is SGHKS and CDR2 is YYEKEE (reference sequence). The J segment lost 2 bases and the V segment lost 4 bases, leaving 2 bases of the junction unmatched. The CDR3 is made up of 14 amino acids. The CDR3 reads CASSQGAPGNTIYF. CDR3 nucleotides: TGTGCCAGCAGCCAGGGGGCTCCTGGAAACACCATATATTTT.

The V and J genes are TRBV11-3 and TRBJ2-3; perhaps TRBD2 as D (5 bases). The CDR3 is 12 amino acids. Germline CDR1 SGHNT, CDR2 YENEEA. Trimming pared 6 bases from V and 4 bases from J, leaving 8 bases between. This CDR3 reads CASSLSADTQYF. CDR3 sequence (DNA): TGTGCCAGCAGTCTTAGCGCAGATACGCAGTATTTT.

The chain joins TRBV7-9 to TRBJ1-1; TRBD1 agrees at 12 bases. The CDR3 loop spans 19 amino acids. Germline assignment: CDR1 SEHNR and CDR2 FQNEAQ (reference sequence). J was trimmed by 6 bases and V by 1 base; bases with no gene match: 15. The CDR3 sequence: CASSLVSGTGGAEGAEAFF. CDR3 nucleotide sequence: TGTGCCAGCAGCTTAGTATCAGGGACAGGGGGCGCGGAAGGGGCTGAAGCTTTCTTT. The whole variable domain, filled in from reference TRBV7-9 and TRBJ1-1, reads DTGVSQNPRHKITKRGQNVTFRCDPISEHNRLYWYRQTLGQGPEFLTYFQNEAQLEKSRLLSDRFSAERPKGSFSTLEIQRTEQGDSAMYLCASSLVSGTGGAEGAEAFFGQGTRLTVV.

The chain is built from TRBV3-1 (or the pseudogene TRBV3-2) and TRBJ2-3, with 13 bases identical to TRBD2. This CDR3 is built from 17 residues. With 2 bases clipped from V and 3 bases from J, the junction kept 5 bases outside the gene matches. Germline V CDR1 and CDR2: LGHDT, YNNKEL (reference sequence). CDR3 in DNA: TGTGCCAGCAGCCAAAGACTAGCGGGAGGCGGGACAGATACGCAGTATTTT. It yields the protein CASSQRLAGGGTDTQYF.

The J gene is TRBJ2-3, the V gene TRBV24-1; 7 bases match TRBD2. V lost 7 bases, J lost 0 bases, and 3 bases stayed unmatched. Looked up from germline, CDR1 is KGHDR and CDR2 is SFDVKD. This CDR3 has 14 amino acids. CDR3 region: CATSPSGSTDTQYF. The DNA for the CDR3 is TGTGCCACCAGCCCTAGCGGTAGCACAGATACGCAGTATTTT.

The genes are TRBV18 and TRBJ1-1; TRBD1 might be the D (6 bases). Trimming took 2 bases from V and 2 from J, leaving 9 bases between them. Looked up from germline, CDR1 is KGHSH and CDR2 is LQKENI. This CDR3 comprises 14 residues. CDR3 in DNA: TGTGCCAGCTCACCAAGGACAGAAAACACTGAAGCTTTCTTT. Amino acids: CASSPRTENTEAFF.

The chain joins TRBV18 to TRBJ1-2; D ambiguous. The CDR3 loop spans 13 amino acids. V lost 8 bases and J 8 bases, leaving 18 bases between the germline ends. Germline V gives CDR1 KGHSH, CDR2 LQKENI. The CDR3, as DNA: TGTGCCAGCGAAACCGGGGAAAAGTTAGGCTACACCTTC. It is translated as CASETGEKLGYTF.

The rearrangement uses TRBV10-3 and TRBJ2-1, with 11 bases fitting TRBD2. CDR1 is ENHRY and CDR2 is SYGVKD in the germline V gene. The J segment lost 9 bases and the V segment lost 0 bases, leaving 4 bases of the junction unmatched. This CDR3 comprises 15 residues. The CDR3 nucleotides read TGTGCCATCAGTGAGTCACTAGCGGGAGAGGGTGAGCAGTTCTTC. This sequence encodes CAISESLAGEGEQFF.

The chain carries TRBV20-1 and TRBJ1-5; no definite D call. CDR1 is DFQATT, CDR2 SNEGSKA, per germline (reference sequence). With 0 bases removed from V and 13 bases from J, the gap between germline ends came to 10 bases. The CDR3 is made up of 11 amino acids. CDR3 in DNA: TGCAGTGCTAGAGATCGAGAGAGGCAGCATTTT. It translates to CSARDRERQHF.

The chain links TRBV5-1 to TRBJ1-2, with a possible D match to TRBD1 (6 bases). This CDR3 has 14 amino acids. Trimming left V 0 bases short and J 6 bases short, with 12 bases between. CDR1 is SGHRS and CDR2 is YFSETQ in the germline V gene. CDR3 residues: CASSLAWGRDGYTF. In nucleotides, the CDR3 is TGCGCCAGCAGCTTGGCCTGGGGGCGAGATGGCTACACCTTC.

J is TRBJ1-2 and V is TRBV30; TRBD1 is a possible D gene (5 bases). V was pared by 3 bases and J by 3 bases, with 14 bases between. The CDR3 extends over 14 amino acids. CDR1 and CDR2 from the germline V gene are GTSNPN and SVGIG (reference sequence). The chain's CDR3 is CAWSPGGGYYGYTF. The CDR3 coding sequence is TGTGCCTGGAGCCCCGGGGGGGGGTACTATGGCTACACCTTC.

The genes are TRBV19 and TRBJ2-3, with TRBD2 as a possible D gene (6 bases). There are 14 residues in the CDR3. CDR1 is LNHDA and CDR2 is SQIVND in the germline V gene (reference sequence). The V gene lost 4 bases and the J gene lost 5 bases, with 13 bases spanning the gap. CDR3 residues: CASSKSSVQDTQYF. DNA of the CDR3: TGTGCCAGTAGTAAGTCTAGCGTTCAAGATACGCAGTATTTT.

A single count supports this clone. The rearrangement links TRBV28 to TRBJ1-5, with a tentative D call TRBD1 (5 bases). The CDR3 spans 17 residues. Deletions cut 3 bases from V and 1 base from J, with 16 bases between. CDR1 is MDHEN, CDR2 SYDVKM, per germline. In DNA form, the CDR3 reads TGTGCCAGCAGTTTTCAGCGCCGGGGGATGAGCAATCAGCCCCAGCATTTT. It translates to CASSFQRRGMSNQPQHF.

The CDR3 here is CASSLGDRLYGYTF. DNA for the CDR3: TGTGCCAGCAGCTTGGGGGACAGATTATATGGCTACACCTTC. The gene calls are TRBV9 and TRBJ1-2; 7 nucleotides line up with TRBD1. CDR3 size: 14 residues. In germline, CDR1 is SGDLS, CDR2 YYNGEE. V gave up 4 bases and J gave up 5 bases; unmatched junction bases: 8. Full variable domain (outside the CDR3, taken from reference TRBV9 and TRBJ1-2): DSGVTQTPKHLITATGQRVTLRCSPRSGDLSVYWYQQSLDQGLQFLIQYYNGEERAKGNILERFSAQQFPDLHSELNLSSLELGDSALYFCASSLGDRLYGYTFGSGTRLTVV.

This clone was seen more than once but under ten times. The chain uses TRBV18 and TRBJ2-3; tentatively, D is TRBD1 (5 bases). With 3 bases removed from V and 0 bases from J, the gap between germline ends came to 16 bases. The V gene's germline CDR1 is KGHSH and CDR2 LQKENI. The CDR3 totals 17 residues. The CDR3, as DNA: TGTGCCAGCTCACCTCCAGTGACAGTAACTAGCACAGATACGCAGTATTTT. The encoded protein is CASSPPVTVTSTDTQYF.

This clone turned up a few times. The chain combines TRBV18 with TRBJ1-3; D is possibly TRBD1 (5 bases). Germline lookup yields CDR1 KGHSH and CDR2 LQKENI. This CDR3 is 13 amino acids long. The V gene lost 8 bases and the J gene lost 0 bases, with 8 bases spanning the gap. The CDR3 nucleotides are TGTGCCAGCGGGGGGGACTCTGGAAACACCATATATTTT. Encoded protein: CASGGDSGNTIYF.

J is TRBJ1-2 and V is TRBV5-4; 12 bases fit TRBD1. CDR3 length: 16 amino acids. Germline V CDR1 and CDR2: SGHNT, YYREEE (reference sequence). Unmatched junction bases numbered 8, after V lost 4 bases and J lost 4 bases. The CDR3 DNA reads TGTGCCAGCAGCCTATACCCGGGACAGGGGGCCTATGGCTACACCTTC. It encodes CASSLYPGQGAYGYTF. Drawing the rest from reference TRBV5-4 and TRBJ1-2, the complete variable domain is ETGVTQSPTHLIKTRGQQVTLRCSSQSGHNTVSWYQQALGQGPQFIFQYYREEENGRGNFPPRFSGLQFPNYSSELNVNALELDDSALYLCASSLYPGQGAYGYTFGSGTRLTVV.

This chain links TRBV19 with TRBJ1-2; unclear D gene. CDR3 length: 11 residues. V dropped 5 bases and J dropped 10 bases, with 11 bases sitting between them. The germline V gene encodes CDR1 LNHDA and CDR2 SQIVND (reference sequence). CDR3 bases: TGTGCCAGTAGTTACGTAGATGACTACACCTTC. Protein product: CASSYVDDYTF.

Comments on this clone: The sample has other DNA sequences that encode this CDR3 too. The rearrangement uses TRBV6-6 and TRBJ2-7, with D possibly TRBD1 on 5 matching bases. Germline V gene data show CDR1 as MNHNY and CDR2 as SVGAGI (reference sequence). Trimming shortened V by 2 bases and J by 3 bases, and 8 bases separated the two germline ends. There are 13 residues in the CDR3. The CDR3, as DNA: TGTGCCAGCAGTTACCAGGGCGACTACGAGCAGTACTTC. This encodes CASSYQGDYEQYF.